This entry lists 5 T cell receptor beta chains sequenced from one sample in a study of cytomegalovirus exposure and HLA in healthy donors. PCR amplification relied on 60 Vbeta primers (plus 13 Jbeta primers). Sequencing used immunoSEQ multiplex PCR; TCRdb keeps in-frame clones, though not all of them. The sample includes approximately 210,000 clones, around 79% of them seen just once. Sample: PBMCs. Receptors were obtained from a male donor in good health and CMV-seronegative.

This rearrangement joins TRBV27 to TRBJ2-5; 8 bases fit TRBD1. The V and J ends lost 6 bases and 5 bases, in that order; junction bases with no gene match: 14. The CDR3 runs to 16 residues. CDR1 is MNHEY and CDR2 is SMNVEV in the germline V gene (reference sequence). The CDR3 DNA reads TGTGCCAGCAGAAACGAAATCCAGGGGGCGGGGGAGACCCAGTACTTC. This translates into CASRNEIQGAGETQYF.

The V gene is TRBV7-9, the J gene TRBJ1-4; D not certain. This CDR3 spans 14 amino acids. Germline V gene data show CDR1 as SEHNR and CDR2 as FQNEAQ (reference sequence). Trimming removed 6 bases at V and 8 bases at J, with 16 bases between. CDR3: CASSLDWVGEKLFF. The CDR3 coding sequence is TGTGCCAGCAGTCTCGACTGGGTAGGAGAAAAACTGTTTTTT.

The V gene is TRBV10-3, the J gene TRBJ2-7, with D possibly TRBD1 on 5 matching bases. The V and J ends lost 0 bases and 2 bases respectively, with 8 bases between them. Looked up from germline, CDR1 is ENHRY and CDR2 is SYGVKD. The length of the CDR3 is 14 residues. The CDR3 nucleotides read TGTGCCATCAGTGAGTCGGGGCAGCCCTACGAGCAGTACTTC. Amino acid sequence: CAISESGQPYEQYF.

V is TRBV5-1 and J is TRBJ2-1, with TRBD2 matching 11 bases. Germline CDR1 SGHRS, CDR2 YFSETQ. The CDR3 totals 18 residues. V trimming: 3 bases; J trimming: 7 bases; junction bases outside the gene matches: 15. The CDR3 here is CASSSGGASGGWKNEQFF. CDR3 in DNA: TGCGCCAGCAGCTCCGGAGGGGCTAGCGGGGGGTGGAAAAATGAGCAGTTCTTC.

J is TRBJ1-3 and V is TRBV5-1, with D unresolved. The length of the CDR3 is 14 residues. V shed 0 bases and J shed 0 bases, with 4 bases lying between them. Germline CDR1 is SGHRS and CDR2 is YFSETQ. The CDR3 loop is CASSLDSSGNTIYF. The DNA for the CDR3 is TGCGCCAGCAGCTTGGACAGCTCTGGAAACACCATATATTTT.